The 18 T cell receptor beta chains reported below all come from one sample, sequenced in a study of CD8 T cell repertoires and HIV-1 epitope variants. No cognate antigen is known for these TCRs. TCRdb's copy holds only in-frame clones and misses some; the assay was immunoSEQ multiplex PCR. The sample includes approximately 5,000 clones, approximately 63% of them seen just once. Material for sequencing was cultured CD8+ T cells derived from PBMCs. These receptors came from a male donor with HIV.

This clone occurred a few times. The V gene is TRBV28, the J gene TRBJ2-7; D might be TRBD1 or TRBD2, each matching 6 bases. Per the germline V gene, CDR1 is MDHEN and CDR2 is SYDVKM. The CDR3 runs to 14 residues. With 1 base removed from V and 5 bases from J, the gap between germline ends came to 12 bases. This CDR3 is CASSLLAGQHEQYF. CDR3 coding DNA: TGTGCCAGCAGTTTATTGGCGGGACAACACGAGCAGTACTTC.

This clone was counted between two and nine times. The genes are TRBV6-1 and TRBJ1-3; D ambiguous. The V and J ends lost 3 bases and 0 bases respectively, with 9 bases between them. The length of the CDR3 is 15 residues. Germline CDR1 and CDR2: MNHNS and SASEGT. DNA for the CDR3: TGTGCCAGCAGTGATAGTCTGCCCTCTGGAAACACCATATATTTT. It encodes CASSDSLPSGNTIYF.

The gene calls are TRBV5-1 and TRBJ2-1; D not resolved. V lost 0 bases and J lost 0, with 7 bases in between. Germline V CDR1 and CDR2: SGHRS, YFSETQ. This CDR3 region has 15 residues. The CDR3 sequence is CASSLVGSSYNEQFF. The CDR3 DNA reads as TGCGCCAGCAGCTTGGTGGGAAGCTCCTACAATGAGCAGTTCTTC.

Comment on this clone: Mismatch with germline at one junction end may stem from a read error. The chain is built from TRBV7-7 and TRBJ1-1; D unclear. Germline CDR1 and CDR2: SSHAT and FNYEAQ (reference sequence). There are 13 residues in the CDR3. In nucleotides, the CDR3 is TGTGCTAGCAGCTTAGAATGGGGCACTGAAGCTTTCTTT. It codes for CASSLEWGTEAFF.

As DNA, the CDR3 is TGTGCCAGCAGCTTGGGCGGGGGGAACAACGAGCAGTACTTC. Its protein product is CASSLGGGNNEQYF. The chain employs TRBV5-4 and TRBJ2-5; 8 bases are shared with TRBD2. Judging by the DNA end, TRBJ2-7 fits better; the J call may be wrong. CDR1 is SGHNT, CDR2 YYREEE, per germline (reference sequence). The CDR3 length is 14 residues.

The rearrangement links TRBV5-1 to TRBJ2-1; 7 bases map to TRBD2. Unmatched junction bases numbered 8, after V lost 2 bases and J lost 9 bases. CDR1 and CDR2 (germline): SGHRS, YFSETQ. This CDR3 is built from 14 residues. In nucleotides, the CDR3 is TGCGCCAGCAGCTTCCAGGCAGCGGGGAGTGAGCAGTTCTTC. It yields the protein CASSFQAAGSEQFF.

This clone was seen a few times. V gene TRBV28 combines with J gene TRBJ2-7; 11 bases are a match to TRBD2. With V trimmed by 6 bases and J by 1 base, 14 bases remained unmatched. Germline CDR1 reads MDHEN; CDR2 reads SYDVKM. CDR3 length equals 18 residues. DNA for the CDR3: TGTGCCAGCAGCCCCATTGGGGGGACTAGCGGACCTTCCTACGAGCAGTACTTC. Residues: CASSPIGGTSGPSYEQYF.

This chain joins TRBV6-4 and TRBJ2-2; TRBD1 might be the D (6 bases). The V end was cut by 4 bases, the J end by 3 bases, with 6 bases between. CDR1 and CDR2 from the germline V gene are MRHNA and SNTAGT. This CDR3 is built from 13 residues. DNA for the CDR3: TGTGCCAGCAGTGCAGGGGACACCGGGGAGCTGTTTTTT. Protein product: CASSAGDTGELFF.

The CDR3 DNA reads as TGTGCCAGCAGTTTAGGGACTAGCGGGAGTAATCAGTACTTC. It codes for CASSLGTSGSNQYF. V gene TRBV27 combines with J gene TRBJ2-4; 14 bases map to TRBD2. V was clipped by 2 bases and J by 12 bases; unmatched bases: 3. This CDR3 region has 14 residues. Germline V gene sequence: CDR1 MNHEY, CDR2 SMNVEV (reference sequence).

The chain recombines TRBV28 with TRBJ2-4, with D perhaps TRBD1 or TRBD2 (5 bases each). The CDR3 has 13 residues. V lost 6 bases and J lost 7, with 13 bases in between. In germline, CDR1 is MDHEN, CDR2 SYDVKM. The DNA for the CDR3 is TGTGCCAGCAGGGCCTTGGGGGATAACATTCAGTACTTC. It codes for CASRALGDNIQYF.

The rearrangement joins TRBV28 to TRBJ1-2; D remains unclear. The V gene lost 3 bases and the J gene lost 8 bases, with 10 bases spanning the gap. This CDR3 spans 12 amino acids. CDR1 MDHEN and CDR2 SYDVKM come from the germline V gene. The CDR3 DNA reads TGTGCCAGCAGTTTTGAGACGACGGGCTACACCTTC. Protein: CASSFETTGYTF.

The rearrangement uses TRBV27 and TRBJ2-5, with D possibly matching TRBD1 (5 bases). V shed 5 bases and J shed 5 bases, with 15 bases lying between them. Germline V lookup: CDR1 MNHEY, CDR2 SMNVEV (reference sequence). This CDR3 has 14 residues. This chain's CDR3 is CASSDSRSSETQYF. The CDR3 region has the DNA TGTGCCAGCAGTGACAGCCGTTCCTCTGAGACCCAGTACTTC.

This sequence joins TRBV9 and TRBJ2-1; 8 nucleotides align to TRBD1. This CDR3 has 17 amino acids. The germline CDR1 and CDR2 sequences are SGDLS and YYNGEE. V was pared by 2 bases and J by 9 bases, with 16 bases of the junction left unmatched. The CDR3 sequence is CASSVSPGGPRPPEQFF. DNA of the CDR3: TGTGCCAGCAGCGTCTCCCCAGGGGGCCCTCGGCCACCTGAGCAGTTCTTC.

The chain links TRBV4-3 to TRBJ1-3, with D possibly TRBD1 on 5 matching bases. Trimming left V 3 bases short and J 6 bases short, with 6 bases between. There are 12 residues in the CDR3. Germline CDR1 LGHNA, CDR2 YSLEER. In DNA, the CDR3 is TGCGCCAGCAGCCAGGGGGTAAACACCATATATTTT. Protein sequence: CASSQGVNTIYF.

In its sample, this clone was seen a few times. The V and J genes are TRBV19 and TRBJ2-7, with D perhaps matching TRBD2 (5 bases). Trimming took off 2 bases at V and 2 bases at J, with 10 bases between the two ends. The CDR3 spans 14 residues. Germline V lookup: CDR1 LNHDA, CDR2 SQIVND (reference sequence). Here the CDR3 DNA reads TGTGCCAGTAGTATAACCCTAGCTGCCTACGAGCAGTACTTC. It is translated as CASSITLAAYEQYF. The variable domain in full, completed from reference TRBV19 and TRBJ2-7, reads DGGITQSPKYLFRKEGQNVTLSCEQNLNHDAMYWYRQDPGQGLRLIYYSQIVNDFQKGDIAEGYSVSREKKESFPLTVTSAQKNPTAFYLCASSITLAAYEQYFGPGTRLTVT.

The CDR3 sequence: CASSVGGEAEDTIYF. The CDR3 nucleotides read TGTGCCAGCAGCGTAGGGGGGGAGGCCGAGGACACCATATATTTT. The chain joins TRBV9 to TRBJ1-3; tentative D call: TRBD1 (5 bases). Per the germline V gene, CDR1 is SGDLS and CDR2 is YYNGEE. The ends were cut back, 0 bases at V and 8 bases at J, with 15 bases in the middle. The CDR3 loop spans 15 amino acids.

The V and J genes are TRBV6-5 and TRBJ2-1, with D possibly TRBD1 on 5 matching bases. This CDR3 has 15 amino acids. V dropped 5 bases and J dropped 2 bases, with 13 bases sitting between them. Germline CDR1 is MNHEY and CDR2 is SVGAGI. In DNA, the CDR3 is TGTGCCAGCAGTCCAGACAGAACTCCCTACAATGAGCAGTTCTTC. The encoded protein is CASSPDRTPYNEQFF.

The chain uses TRBV29-1 and TRBJ2-1; D ambiguous. This CDR3 comprises 13 residues. CDR1 SQVTM and CDR2 ANQGSEA come from the germline V gene. Trimming stripped 4 bases from V and 1 base from J, with 8 bases between. The CDR3: CSVVRPSYNEQFF. The CDR3 nucleotides read TGCAGCGTTGTTCGCCCGTCCTACAATGAGCAGTTCTTC.